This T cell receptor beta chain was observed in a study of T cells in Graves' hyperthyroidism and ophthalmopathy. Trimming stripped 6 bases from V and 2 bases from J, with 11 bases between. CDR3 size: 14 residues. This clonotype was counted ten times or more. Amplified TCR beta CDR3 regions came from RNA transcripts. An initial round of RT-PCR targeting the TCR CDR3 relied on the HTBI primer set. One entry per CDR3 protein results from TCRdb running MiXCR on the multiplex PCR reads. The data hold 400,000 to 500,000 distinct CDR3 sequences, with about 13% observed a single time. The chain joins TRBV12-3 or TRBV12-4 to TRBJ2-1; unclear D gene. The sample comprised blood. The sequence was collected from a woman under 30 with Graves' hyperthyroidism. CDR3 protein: CASSTFSTYNEQFF. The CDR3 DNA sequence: TGTGCCAGCAGCACGTTTTCAACCTACAATGAGCAGTTCTTC.